This TCR beta chain originates from a study of blood T cell repertoires in COVID-19. Background on the study: Sites in the United States, Italy and Spain provided acute and convalescent COVID-19 samples.

This clone came up a few times. Seattle patients were enrolled while actively infected and followed longitudinally. Germline-derived CDR1 and CDR2 are MDHEN and SYDVKM. The CDR3 has 17 amino acids. Losses at the gene ends were 3 bases for V and 6 bases for J; bases not matched to a gene: 14. The method was immunoSEQ multiplex PCR; TCRdb's version includes in-frame clones alone and lacks a portion of them. The sample shows roughly 100,000 clones, around 80% of them seen only once. The receptor's source is an elderly man with COVID-19, enrolled during active disease. Sequences were obtained from peripheral blood. The chain is built from TRBV28 and TRBJ1-2; 9 bases are a match to TRBD1. In nucleotides, the CDR3 is TGTGCCAGCAGTTTGGGGACCGGGACAGGGATTCTCGATGGCTACACCTTC. As protein: CASSLGTGTGILDGYTF.